Following are 22 T cell receptor beta chains from one sample sequenced in a study of blood T cell repertoires in COVID-19. TCRdb's table, derived via immunoSEQ multiplex PCR, lists solely in-frame clones and lacks some. Of roughly 250,000 clones in the sample, approximately 91% are singletons; the top ten hold 2.1%. Material for sequencing was peripheral blood. The receptor set was obtained from a woman aged 35 to 49 who had recovered from COVID-19.

The V and J genes are TRBV6-4 and TRBJ2-1, with TRBD2 matching over 9 bases. The germline CDR1 and CDR2 sequences are MRHNA and SNTAGT. The CDR3 has 16 residues. Trimming at V came to 9 bases and at J to 0 bases, leaving 9 bases not matched to a gene. Written as DNA, the CDR3 is TGTGCCAGTCTAGCGGGGAGGGGAAACTCCTACAATGAGCAGTTCTTC. Protein sequence: CASLAGRGNSYNEQFF.

This clone was counted a few times. The rearrangement links TRBV7-2 to TRBJ2-7; 9 positions agree with TRBD2. J was trimmed by 2 bases and V by 5 bases; bases with no gene match: 7. The CDR3 has 15 amino acids. Germline V gives CDR1 SGHTA, CDR2 FQGNSA. The CDR3 nucleotides read TGTGCCAGCAGCATGCAGCGGGGGGATACCTACGAGCAGTACTTC. Its translation is CASSMQRGDTYEQYF.

The chain links TRBV11-2 to TRBJ2-1; 11 nucleotides agree with TRBD1. The CDR3 sequence is 15 residues long. CDR1 is SGHAT and CDR2 is FQNNGV in the germline V gene. V trimming: 5 bases; J trimming: 4 bases; junction bases outside the gene matches: 4. DNA of the CDR3: TGTGCCAGCAGCCCGGGGACAGGGGGATACAATGAGCAGTTCTTC. Encoded protein: CASSPGTGGYNEQFF.

The chain couples TRBV6-1 to TRBJ2-5, with TRBD2 identical over 9 bases. J lost 5 bases, V lost 0 bases, and 4 bases had no gene match. CDR1 is MNHNS, CDR2 SASEGT, per germline. This CDR3 contains 15 residues. In DNA, the CDR3 is TGTGCCAGCAGTGAAGCGATAGCGGGAGTGGAGACCCAGTACTTC. Translated, it gives CASSEAIAGVETQYF.

This chain links TRBV5-1 with TRBJ1-4, with TRBD1 matching over 8 bases. After removal of 2 bases from V and 5 bases from J, the junction contained 8 bases not matched to a gene. The germline V gene encodes CDR1 SGHRS and CDR2 YFSETQ. The CDR3 contains 16 residues. CDR3 in DNA: TGCGCCAGCAGCTTAGAAGCAGGGGGCGGGAATGAAAAACTGTTTTTT. The encoded protein is CASSLEAGGGNEKLFF. The whole variable domain, filled in from reference TRBV5-1 and TRBJ1-4, reads KAGVTQTPRYLIKTRGQQVTLSCSPISGHRSVSWYQQTPGQGLQFLFEYFSETQRNKGNFPGRFSGRQFSNSRSEMNVSTLELGDSALYLCASSLEAGGGNEKLFFGSGTQLSVL.

This chain joins TRBV7-9 and TRBJ1-2; 8 bases fit TRBD1. V lost 4 bases to trimming and J lost 4 bases; unmatched junction nucleotides: 11. From germline, CDR1 is SEHNR and CDR2 FQNEAQ (reference sequence). The CDR3 runs to 16 residues. CDR3 residues: CASSSGQEFYAYGYTF. CDR3 DNA sequence: TGTGCCAGCAGCTCGGGACAGGAGTTCTATGCCTATGGCTACACCTTC. The whole variable domain, remainder taken from reference TRBV7-9 and TRBJ1-2, is DTGVSQNPRHKITKRGQNVTFRCDPISEHNRLYWYRQTLGQGPEFLTYFQNEAQLEKSRLLSDRFSAERPKGSFSTLEIQRTEQGDSAMYLCASSSGQEFYAYGYTFGSGTRLTVV.

A few counts support this clone. The gene calls are TRBV6-5 and TRBJ1-5, with D unresolved. Trimming cost V 7 bases and J 2 bases, with 15 bases left between them. In germline, CDR1 is MNHEY, CDR2 SVGAGI. The CDR3 has 15 residues. The CDR3 nucleotides are TGTGCCAGCATCCCGCGGGCAGGAGGCAATCAGCCCCAGCATTTT. Translated, it gives CASIPRAGGNQPQHF.

This clone was observed a handful of times. The V call is TRBV5-8, the J call TRBJ1-1; D uncertain. With 4 bases removed from V and 1 base from J, the gap between germline ends came to 11 bases. The CDR3 runs to 14 residues. The germline V gene has CDR1 SGHTS and CDR2 YDEGEE. The DNA for the CDR3 is TGTGCCAGCAGCCAGTGGGAGGGGAACACTGAAGCTTTCTTT. It yields the protein CASSQWEGNTEAFF.

This clone was observed a few times. V usage is TRBV19 and J usage is TRBJ2-2; unclear D gene. This CDR3 is built from 15 residues. CDR1 LNHDA and CDR2 SQIVND come from the germline V gene (reference sequence). V shed 8 bases and J shed 0 bases, with 13 bases lying between them. In DNA form, the CDR3 reads TGTGCCAGTCGGTTAAGAAACGCGAACACCGGGGAGCTGTTTTTT. Protein: CASRLRNANTGELFF. The variable domain in full, completed from reference TRBV19 and TRBJ2-2, reads DGGITQSPKYLFRKEGQNVTLSCEQNLNHDAMYWYRQDPGQGLRLIYYSQIVNDFQKGDIAEGYSVSREKKESFPLTVTSAQKNPTAFYLCASRLRNANTGELFFGEGSRLTVL.

The chain is built from TRBV15 and TRBJ1-2, with TRBD1 identical over 11 bases. CDR3 length: 14 amino acids. V was clipped by 3 bases and J by 4 bases; unmatched bases: 1. Looked up from germline, CDR1 is LNHNV and CDR2 is YYDKDF (reference sequence). CDR3 in amino acids: CATSRGTGGYGYTF. The CDR3, as DNA: TGTGCCACCAGCAGGGGGACAGGGGGCTATGGCTACACCTTC.

The chain has TRBV11-2 and TRBJ2-7; 9 positions agree with TRBD2. This CDR3 comprises 15 residues. V shed 5 bases, J shed 9 bases, and the junction held 14 bases outside the gene matches. Per the germline V gene, CDR1 is SGHAT and CDR2 is FQNNGV. The CDR3: CASSGGLASPWGQYF. The CDR3, as DNA: TGTGCCAGCAGCGGGGGACTAGCTTCACCGTGGGGGCAGTACTTC.

The CDR3 region is CASSPPGKYNEQFF. DNA for the CDR3: TGTGCCAGCTCACCTCCGGGAAAATACAATGAGCAGTTCTTC. This rearrangement joins TRBV18 to TRBJ2-1; a possible D gene is TRBD2 (5 bases). Deletions cut 3 bases from V and 4 bases from J, with 10 bases between. This CDR3 spans 14 amino acids. The V gene's germline CDR1 is KGHSH and CDR2 LQKENI.

This chain connects TRBV7-3 to TRBJ2-1; 14 bases are a match to TRBD2. J gave up 7 bases and V 4 bases, and 6 bases lay outside the gene matches. The germline V gene has CDR1 SGHTA and CDR2 FQGTGA. This CDR3 has 16 residues. DNA for the CDR3: TGTGCCAGCAGCTCCCCGGGACTAGCGGGAGCAAATGAGCAGTTCTTC. Its protein product is CASSSPGLAGANEQFF. Together with reference TRBV7-3 and TRBJ2-1, the CDR3 gives the full variable domain: GAGVSQTPSNKVTEKGKYVELRCDPISGHTALYWYRQSLGQGPEFLIYFQGTGAADDSGLPNDRFFAVRPEGSVSTLKIQRTERGDSAVYLCASSSPGLAGANEQFFGPGTRLTVL.

The rearrangement links TRBV7-6 to TRBJ2-2, with D perhaps TRBD1 (5 bases). V lost 3 bases, J lost 1 base, and 15 bases lay in between. The germline V gene encodes CDR1 SGHVS and CDR2 FNYEAQ. The CDR3 loop spans 17 amino acids. As DNA, the CDR3 is TGTGCCAGCAGCTTTTGGCGGTCAGGGAAGAACACCGGGGAGCTGTTTTTT. Protein product: CASSFWRSGKNTGELFF.

A remark on this clone: Other nucleotide sequences in the sample specify the same CDR3. The chain uses TRBV5-1 and TRBJ2-5; no definite D call. This CDR3 has 11 amino acids. Trimming took off 3 bases at V and 2 bases at J, with 2 bases between the two ends. Germline CDR1 is SGHRS and CDR2 is YFSETQ. The CDR3 reads CASSSQETQYF. In DNA form, the CDR3 reads TGCGCCAGCAGCTCACAAGAGACCCAGTACTTC. Full variable domain (rest looked up from reference TRBV5-1 and TRBJ2-5): KAGVTQTPRYLIKTRGQQVTLSCSPISGHRSVSWYQQTPGQGLQFLFEYFSETQRNKGNFPGRFSGRQFSNSRSEMNVSTLELGDSALYLCASSSQETQYFGPGTRLLVL.

The chain recombines TRBV3-1 (or the pseudogene TRBV3-2) with TRBJ2-2; 10 bases match TRBD2. With V trimmed by 4 bases and J by 7 bases, 9 bases remained unmatched. CDR1 is LGHDT and CDR2 is YNNKEL in the germline V gene (reference sequence). The CDR3 runs to 16 residues. CDR3 amino acids: CASSPYSGRRDGELFF. CDR3 nucleotides: TGTGCCAGCAGCCCCTATAGCGGGAGGCGTGACGGGGAGCTGTTTTTT.

The chain has TRBV9 and TRBJ1-2; no reliable D call. In germline, CDR1 is SGDLS, CDR2 YYNGEE. Trimming left V 6 bases short and J 4 bases short, with 16 bases between. The CDR3 consists of 14 residues. The CDR3 reads CASTRGMSFYGYTF. The CDR3 coding sequence is TGTGCCAGCACGCGGGGAATGTCGTTCTATGGCTACACCTTC.

This chain connects TRBV18 to TRBJ2-5; D is possibly TRBD2 (5 bases). Germline CDR1 reads KGHSH; CDR2 reads LQKENI. This CDR3 comprises 15 residues. V lost 2 bases and J lost 4, with 14 bases in between. The CDR3 DNA reads as TGTGCCAGCTCACCATCAACGAACGGAGGAGAGACCCAGTACTTC. It yields the protein CASSPSTNGGETQYF.

The chain links TRBV19 to TRBJ1-4; 8 bases are a match to TRBD1. The CDR3 has 18 residues. CDR1 LNHDA and CDR2 SQIVND come from the germline V gene (reference sequence). V shed 2 bases, J shed 3 bases, and the junction held 11 bases outside the gene matches. CDR3 in amino acids: CASSISPGGTLSNEKLFF. In DNA form, the CDR3 reads TGTGCCAGTAGTATAAGTCCAGGGGGCACTTTGTCTAATGAAAAACTGTTTTTT.

In nucleotides, the CDR3 is TGTGCCAGCAGTAGGCTAGCGGGGAGAGATACGCAGTATTTT. Translating gives CASSRLAGRDTQYF. The rearrangement uses TRBV28 and TRBJ2-3; 9 bases agree with TRBD2. V gave up 5 bases and J gave up 5 bases; unmatched junction bases: 5. Germline CDR1 MDHEN, CDR2 SYDVKM. The CDR3 covers 14 residues.

V gene TRBV7-2 combines with J gene TRBJ2-1; D is unclear. Germline V gene data show CDR1 as SGHTA and CDR2 as FQGNSA. The ends were cut back, 5 bases at V and 7 bases at J, with 6 bases in the middle. CDR3 length: 11 residues. The CDR3 DNA follows: TGTGCCAGCAGCCCTAGAAATGAGCAGTTCTTC. Its protein is CASSPRNEQFF.

The rearrangement joins TRBV11-2 to TRBJ1-4; 9 positions match TRBD1. The CDR3 has 14 amino acids. Trimming removed 0 bases from V and 11 bases from J; junction bases left unmatched: 4. Germline-derived CDR1 and CDR2 are SGHAT and FQNNGV. As DNA, the CDR3 is TGTGCCAGCAGCTTAGAGGGACAGGGTTACAAACTGTTTTTT. This translates into CASSLEGQGYKLFF.